This entry lists 26 T cell receptor beta chains sequenced from one sample in a study of cytomegalovirus exposure and HLA in healthy donors. Primers included in the PCR were 60 Vbeta and 13 Jbeta primers. Method: immunoSEQ multiplex PCR; TCRdb's copy keeps in-frame clones and lacks some. This table has about 200,000 clones, roughly 85% appearing once. Sequencing input: PBMCs. The source of these receptors is a woman aged 18-30 years in good health and CMV-seronegative.

The chain recombines TRBV30 with TRBJ1-2; D gene uncertain. The CDR3 sequence is 12 residues long. Germline V CDR1 and CDR2: GTSNPN, SVGIG (reference sequence). Trimming stripped 8 bases from V and 6 bases from J, with 16 bases between. CDR3 DNA: TGTGCCCTGTTGGGCGGGTCTGATGGCTACACCTTC. This gives the protein CALLGGSDGYTF.

The rearrangement joins TRBV30 to TRBJ1-3; D might be TRBD1 (5 bases). In germline, CDR1 is GTSNPN, CDR2 SVGIG (reference sequence). The CDR3 loop spans 15 amino acids. V was shortened by 7 bases and J by 0 bases, with 16 bases between the two germline ends. The CDR3: CAYYVGASSGNTIYF. The CDR3, as DNA: TGTGCCTACTACGTAGGGGCTAGCTCTGGAAACACCATATATTTT.

This CDR3 is CASTLGGAEAFF. CDR3 in DNA: TGTGCCAGCACCCTTGGGGGGGCTGAAGCTTTCTTT. The chain has TRBV28 and TRBJ1-1; TRBD1 is a possible D gene (5 bases). This CDR3 region has 12 residues. V lost 7 bases, J lost 6 bases, and 12 bases lay in between. Germline-derived CDR1 and CDR2 are MDHEN and SYDVKM.

The rearrangement uses TRBV5-4 and TRBJ2-5; D call uncertain. The DNA end is a closer match to TRBJ2-7, so the J assignment may be wrong. Germline V lookup: CDR1 SGHNT, CDR2 YYREEE (reference sequence). The CDR3 is 15 amino acids. In DNA form, the CDR3 reads TGTGCCAGCAGCTCCAATGAACCCTCGCCCTACGAGCAGTACTTC. It translates to CASSSNEPSPYEQYF.

V is TRBV4-3 and J is TRBJ2-7; weak D call: TRBD1 (6 bases). There are 16 residues in the CDR3. Germline V gene lookup returns CDR1 LGHNA and CDR2 YSLEER. Trimming stripped 1 base from V and 2 bases from J, with 15 bases between. The CDR3 region has the DNA TGCGCCAGCAGCCAAGGGGGGCGAGAGAGTCCCTACGAGCAGTACTTC. Its translation is CASSQGGRESPYEQYF.

The chain recombines TRBV30 with TRBJ2-4, with TRBD2 matching over 7 bases. The CDR3 has 12 amino acids. V trimming: 2 bases; J trimming: 7 bases; junction bases outside the gene matches: 2. The germline V gene has CDR1 GTSNPN and CDR2 SVGIG (reference sequence). The CDR3 spells CAWSFGGNIQYF. Written as DNA, the CDR3 is TGTGCCTGGAGTTTCGGGGGGAACATTCAGTACTTC.

This sequence joins TRBV28 and TRBJ2-7, with D possibly being TRBD1 (5 bases). CDR1 is MDHEN, CDR2 SYDVKM, per germline. The CDR3 spans 18 residues. V dropped 4 bases and J dropped 0 bases, with 22 bases sitting between them. CDR3 sequence reads: CASSSLGLPGKSSYEQYF. CDR3 in DNA: TGTGCCAGCAGTTCTTTGGGGCTCCCAGGAAAGAGCTCCTACGAGCAGTACTTC.

This chain links TRBV5-6 with TRBJ1-4; D possibly corresponds to TRBD1 (6 bases). The CDR3 runs 13 residues. Trimming took off 6 bases at V and 8 bases at J, with 14 bases between the two ends. The germline V gene encodes CDR1 SGHDT and CDR2 YYEEEE. CDR3 sequence: CASTQGTLEKLFF. The CDR3 DNA sequence: TGTGCCAGCACCCAAGGGACACTCGAAAAACTGTTTTTT.

The chain joins TRBV14 to TRBJ2-3; D remains ambiguous. The germline gives CDR1 SGHDN, CDR2 FVKESK. This CDR3 contains 12 residues. V shed 4 bases and J shed 2 bases, with 4 bases lying between them. The CDR3 protein is CASSPITDTQYF. The DNA of the CDR3 is TGTGCCAGCAGCCCTATCACAGATACGCAGTATTTT.

The gene calls are TRBV7-9 and TRBJ1-4; 12 bases align to TRBD1. The CDR3 consists of 19 residues. V lost 5 bases to trimming and J lost 3 bases; unmatched junction nucleotides: 13. CDR1 is SEHNR and CDR2 is FQNEAQ in the germline V gene (reference sequence). Here the CDR3 reads CASSLTRGQGARANEKLFF. CDR3 sequence (DNA): TGTGCCAGCAGCCTTACCCGGGGACAGGGGGCGCGAGCTAATGAAAAACTGTTTTTT.

The chain carries TRBV9 and TRBJ2-2, with 7 bases that match TRBD2. Germline V gene sequence: CDR1 SGDLS, CDR2 YYNGEE. J was trimmed by 4 bases and V by 2 bases; bases with no gene match: 5. The CDR3 has 15 residues. CDR3 residues: CASSVEGTTTGELFF. CDR3 nucleotide sequence: TGTGCCAGCAGCGTCGAGGGGACTACCACCGGGGAGCTGTTTTTT.

The chain uses TRBV5-6 and TRBJ2-7, with TRBD1 matching over 7 bases. CDR1 and CDR2 (germline): SGHDT, YYEEEE. V lost 5 bases, J lost 3 bases, and 5 bases stayed unmatched. The CDR3 runs 13 residues. CDR3: CASRAGTDYEQYF. CDR3 nucleotides: TGTGCCAGCAGGGCCGGGACAGACTACGAGCAGTACTTC. Full variable domain (rest looked up from reference TRBV5-6 and TRBJ2-7): DAGVTQSPTHLIKTRGQQVTLRCSPKSGHDTVSWYQQALGQGPQFIFQYYEEEERQRGNFPDRFSGHQFPNYSSELNVNALLLGDSALYLCASRAGTDYEQYFGPGTRLTVT.

The CDR3 is CASSLSGEQFF. CDR3 DNA sequence: TGTGCCAGCAGTTTATCCGGTGAGCAGTTCTTC. The genes are TRBV27 and TRBJ2-1; no definite D call. This CDR3 contains 11 residues. Trimming left V 0 bases short and J 9 bases short, with 3 bases between. Per the germline V gene, CDR1 is MNHEY and CDR2 is SMNVEV (reference sequence).

The gene calls are TRBV9 and TRBJ2-1, with 10 bases that match TRBD2. The germline gives CDR1 SGDLS, CDR2 YYNGEE. V dropped 4 bases and J dropped 9; count of bases not matched to a gene: 22. This CDR3 contains 19 residues. The DNA for the CDR3 is TGTGCCAGCAGCTCCCACAGGGGATCTAGTCTAGCGGGAGTTGGTGAGCAGTTCTTC. This codes for CASSSHRGSSLAGVGEQFF.

The rearrangement links TRBV30 to TRBJ2-3; possibly TRBD2 for D (6 bases). Per germline, CDR1 GTSNPN and CDR2 SVGIG (reference sequence). The CDR3 contains 14 residues. V was trimmed by 3 bases and J by 4 bases, leaving 14 bases between them. The CDR3 loop is CAWSGRAPPDTQYF. DNA of the CDR3: TGTGCCTGGAGCGGGAGAGCCCCCCCAGATACGCAGTATTTT.

The chain couples TRBV6-7 to TRBJ2-1; 9 positions match TRBD2. TRBV6-7 is an open reading frame, and its role is uncertain. The CDR3 has 17 residues. Unmatched junction bases numbered 10, after V lost 5 bases and J lost 2 bases. The CDR3 DNA reads as TGTGCCAGCAGTCTCCTTTTAGCGGGAGAGACCTACAATGAGCAGTTCTTC. This encodes CASSLLLAGETYNEQFF.

This chain links TRBV18 with TRBJ1-3, with 7 nucleotides matching TRBD1. J gave up 2 bases and V 5 bases, and 3 bases lay outside the gene matches. CDR3 size: 14 residues. CDR1 KGHSH and CDR2 LQKENI come from the germline V gene. As DNA, the CDR3 is TGTGCCAGCTCATTCGACAGGGCTGGAAACACCATATATTTT. This gives the protein CASSFDRAGNTIYF.

Concerning this clone: Other DNA sequences in the sample encode the same CDR3. The rearrangement uses TRBV11-2 and TRBJ1-1, with a tentative D call TRBD1 (6 bases). Germline CDR1 and CDR2: SGHAT and FQNNGV. This CDR3 is built from 16 residues. V lost 6 bases, J lost 5 bases, and 22 bases lay in between. CDR3 bases: TGTGCCAGCAGATACTGGTCCCAGGACAGCTATACTGAAGCTTTCTTT. This sequence encodes CASRYWSQDSYTEAFF.

The chain recombines TRBV30 with TRBJ2-3, with 9 bases that match TRBD1. The V and J ends lost 3 bases and 6 bases, in that order; junction bases with no gene match: 10. Germline V gene lookup returns CDR1 GTSNPN and CDR2 SVGIG (reference sequence). The CDR3 runs to 15 residues. The CDR3 nucleotides are TGTGCCTGGAGCCGAAAGGGACAGGGTGGGGATACGCAGTATTTT. Residues: CAWSRKGQGGDTQYF. The variable domain in full, with the rest retrieved from reference TRBV30 and TRBJ2-3, is SQTIHQWPATLVQPVGSPLSLECTVEGTSNPNLYWYRQAAGRGLQLLFYSVGIGQISSEVPQNLSASRPQDRQFILSSKKLLLSDSGFYLCAWSRKGQGGDTQYFGPGTRLTVL.

This chain links TRBV10-3 with TRBJ1-2; 11 bases line up with TRBD1. The length of the CDR3 is 15 residues. J gave up 2 bases and V 10 bases, and 9 bases lay outside the gene matches. Looked up from germline, CDR1 is ENHRY and CDR2 is SYGVKD. CDR3 amino acids: CATRDRGERNYGYTF. The CDR3 DNA sequence: TGTGCCACACGGGACAGGGGGGAGAGGAACTATGGCTACACCTTC.

V and J are TRBV6-1 and TRBJ2-2, with 7 bases aligning to TRBD2. The V and J ends lost 1 base and 5 bases, in that order; junction bases with no gene match: 1. Germline CDR1 is MNHNS and CDR2 is SASEGT. The CDR3 length is 14 residues. The CDR3 DNA reads as TGTGCCAGCAGTGAAGGACTAGCAACCGGGGAGCTGTTTTTT. Amino acids: CASSEGLATGELFF.

The genes are TRBV6-1 and TRBJ2-7; D ambiguous. Deletions cut 2 bases from V and 3 bases from J, with 11 bases between. The CDR3 is 14 amino acids. Germline V gene lookup returns CDR1 MNHNS and CDR2 SASEGT. CDR3 DNA: TGTGCCAGCAGTGAACCTAGTGGAATCTACGAGCAGTACGTC. Encoded protein: CASSEPSGIYEQYV.

The V and J genes are TRBV15 and TRBJ1-2, with TRBD1 identical over 7 bases. The CDR3 runs to 14 residues. Germline V gene lookup returns CDR1 LNHNV and CDR2 YYDKDF (reference sequence). The V gene end was trimmed by 4 bases and the J gene end by 4 bases; junction bases not matched to a gene: 6. This CDR3 reads CATSTRQGPYGYTF. As DNA, the CDR3 is TGTGCCACCAGCACCCGACAGGGCCCCTATGGCTACACCTTC.

In nucleotides, the CDR3 is TGTGCCAGCAGTTCAGCTAGCGGGACCACAGATACGCAGTATTTT. Encoded protein: CASSSASGTTDTQYF. The rearrangement links TRBV6-5 to TRBJ2-3; the match to TRBD2 covers 9 bases. V trimming: 4 bases; J trimming: 2 bases; junction bases outside the gene matches: 4. In germline, CDR1 is MNHEY, CDR2 SVGAGI. The CDR3 runs to 15 residues.

This clone was observed once. This chain joins TRBV7-9 and TRBJ1-1; weak D call: TRBD1 (5 bases). Trimming took 2 bases from V and 7 from J, leaving 20 bases between them. The CDR3 contains 16 residues. Germline V gives CDR1 SEHNR, CDR2 FQNEAQ (reference sequence). DNA of the CDR3: TGTGCCAGCAGCTTAATTGGGGCTCCCAACGGGGGTGAAGCTTTCTTT. Protein sequence: CASSLIGAPNGGEAFF.

V usage is TRBV19 and J usage is TRBJ2-1, with TRBD2 identical over 10 bases. With V trimmed by 3 bases and J by 10 bases, 6 bases remained unmatched. The CDR3 has 14 amino acids. Germline CDR1 reads LNHDA; CDR2 reads SQIVND (reference sequence). The CDR3 region has the DNA TGTGCCAGTAGTATCACCCCGGGACTAGCGGAGCAGTTCTTC. It codes for CASSITPGLAEQFF.